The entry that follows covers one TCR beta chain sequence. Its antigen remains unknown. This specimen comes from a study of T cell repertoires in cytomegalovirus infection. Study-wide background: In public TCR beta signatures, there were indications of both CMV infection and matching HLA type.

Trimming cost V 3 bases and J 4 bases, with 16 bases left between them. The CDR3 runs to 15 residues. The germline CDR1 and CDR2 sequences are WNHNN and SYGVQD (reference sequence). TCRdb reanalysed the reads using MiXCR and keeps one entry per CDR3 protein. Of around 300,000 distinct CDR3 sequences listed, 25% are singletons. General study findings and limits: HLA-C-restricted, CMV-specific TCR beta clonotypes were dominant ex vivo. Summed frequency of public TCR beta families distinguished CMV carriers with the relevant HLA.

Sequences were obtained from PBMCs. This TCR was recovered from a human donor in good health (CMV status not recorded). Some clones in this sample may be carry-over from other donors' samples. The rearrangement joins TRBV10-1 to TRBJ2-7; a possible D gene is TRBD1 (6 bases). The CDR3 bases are TGCGCCAGCAGTGAAATGGGGGCTCCCCTTTACGAGCAGTACTTC. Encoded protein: CASSEMGAPLYEQYF.